A single sample gave rise to the 9 T cell receptor beta chains below, sequenced in a study of T cell responses to AZD1222 COVID-19 vaccine. The assay was immunoSEQ multiplex PCR, and TCRdb's table has in-frame clones only and misses some. In the table there are roughly 150,000 clones, approximately 88% of which are singletons. The sample in question was peripheral blood, obtained on day 0 of MenACWY control vaccination. These receptors were obtained from an adult in good health.

This chain links TRBV5-1 with TRBJ1-6; 8 bases match TRBD1. V lost 6 bases, J lost 8 bases, and 10 bases stayed unmatched. CDR3 length: 15 amino acids. CDR1 is SGHRS, CDR2 YFSETQ, per germline. The CDR3 here is CASTIMTGADSPLHF. The CDR3 DNA reads TGCGCCAGCACGATAATGACAGGGGCGGATTCACCCCTCCACTTT.

The chain has TRBV7-2 and TRBJ1-3; D is uncertain. The CDR3 runs to 14 residues. Looked up from germline, CDR1 is SGHTA and CDR2 is FQGNSA. V shed 5 bases and J shed 4 bases, with 12 bases lying between them. CDR3 protein: CASSEDSPGNTIYF. The CDR3 region has the DNA TGTGCCAGCAGCGAGGACTCGCCAGGAAACACCATATATTTT.

V usage is TRBV30 and J usage is TRBJ2-6; 15 nucleotides line up with TRBD2. The J segment lost 1 base and the V segment lost 1 base, leaving 5 bases of the junction unmatched. Germline V gene lookup returns CDR1 GTSNPN and CDR2 SVGIG (reference sequence). The CDR3 extends over 19 amino acids. CDR3 DNA sequence: TGTGCCTGGAGTGGGACTAGCGGGAGGGTCTGGTCTGGGGCCAACGTCCTGACTTTC. Its translation is CAWSGTSGRVWSGANVLTF. The whole variable domain, remainder taken from reference TRBV30 and TRBJ2-6, is SQTIHQWPATLVQPVGSPLSLECTVEGTSNPNLYWYRQAAGRGLQLLFYSVGIGQISSEVPQNLSASRPQDRQFILSSKKLLLSDSGFYLCAWSGTSGRVWSGANVLTFGAGSRLTVL.

The J gene is TRBJ2-2, the V gene TRBV2; D ambiguous. Germline V CDR1 and CDR2: SNHLY, FYNNEI. This CDR3 has 15 residues. Trimming removed 2 bases at V and 4 bases at J, with 11 bases between. CDR3 sequence (DNA): TGTGCCAGCAGTGAAAGGGCCCAAAGCACCGGGGAGCTGTTTTTT. Protein sequence: CASSERAQSTGELFF.

This clone was seen a single time. The rearrangement uses TRBV7-2 and TRBJ1-5; 7 bases map to TRBD1. The germline V gene encodes CDR1 SGHTA and CDR2 FQGNSA. The CDR3 length is 14 residues. After removal of 5 bases from V and 7 bases from J, the junction contained 8 bases not matched to a gene. The CDR3 nucleotides read TGTGCCAGCAGCGTCCGCCAGGGGGGCCAGCCCCAGCATTTT. As protein: CASSVRQGGQPQHF.

The rearrangement joins TRBV7-3 to TRBJ2-3; D may be TRBD2 (6 bases). The CDR3 sequence is 15 residues long. Trimming pared 2 bases from V and 3 bases from J, leaving 12 bases between. CDR1 and CDR2 from the germline V gene are SGHTA and FQGTGA. CDR3 bases: TGTGCCAGCAGCTTAGGCGGAGGGTTAACAGATACGCAGTATTTT. It codes for CASSLGGGLTDTQYF.

The chain has TRBV12-3 or TRBV12-4 and TRBJ1-1; D is perhaps TRBD1 (5 bases). Trimming left V 2 bases short and J 10 bases short, with 11 bases between. CDR3 length: 12 amino acids. The DNA of the CDR3 is TGTGCCAGCAGTTTATGGGGGGGGAGAGCTTTCTTT. Amino acid sequence: CASSLWGGRAFF.

This chain joins TRBV25-1 and TRBJ2-7; D not certain. V lost 2 bases and J lost 0, with 2 bases in between. The CDR3 covers 12 residues. The germline V gene encodes CDR1 MGHDK and CDR2 SYGVNS. This CDR3 is CASSELSYEQYF. In nucleotides, the CDR3 is TGTGCCAGCAGTGAACTCTCCTACGAGCAGTACTTC.

This sequence joins TRBV25-1 and TRBJ2-3; D remains ambiguous. The CDR3 is 13 amino acids. The V end was cut by 6 bases, the J end by 2 bases, with 9 bases between. Germline V gives CDR1 MGHDK, CDR2 SYGVNS. CDR3 sequence: CASRGYPTDTQYF. CDR3 sequence (DNA): TGTGCCAGCAGGGGTTATCCCACAGATACGCAGTATTTT.